The clone carrying this T cell receptor (beta chain) was observed once. V lost 1 base, J lost 3 bases, and 9 bases lay in between. CDR3 length: 15 amino acids. Germline CDR1 is SGHDN and CDR2 is FVKESK. Per the study methods: Estimation of nucleated cell counts was performed using reference gene primer amplification. Sequencing was performed with immunoSEQ multiplex PCR; in TCRdb, only in-frame clones are kept and a portion is missing. D and trimming come from the DNA, and the V and J calls and clone size come from that table. The data show roughly 700,000 clones, more than 80% seen once. The sample comes from a study of blood T cell repertoires in COVID-19. About the study: Acute and convalescent COVID-19 specimens originated in the United States, Italy and Spain.

The specimen sequenced was peripheral blood. This sequence joins TRBV14 and TRBJ2-2, with a weak D call TRBD1 (6 bases). This TCR came from a young woman with acute or convalescent COVID-19. CDR3 bases: TGTGCCAGCAGCCAAGGGCAGGGGTACACCGGGGAGCTGTTTTTT. This encodes CASSQGQGYTGELFF.